The rows below give T cell receptor beta chains drawn from one sample of a study of tumor-infiltrating lymphocytes in primary liver carcinoma. Each CDR3 protein gets one entry after TCRdb re-called the multiplex PCR reads with MiXCR. In the table there are 90,000 to 150,000 distinct CDR3 sequences, around 65% of which are singletons. Material for sequencing was tumor-adjacent normal liver tissue. The receptor source for this set is a woman aged 60-70 years with primary liver carcinoma and hepatitis B virus infection. Both conserved end residues are part of each CDR3. The order of the fields is J gene, V gene, D gene, clone size, CDR3 protein, CDR3 DNA. The D gene is left open where the match is weak. Some rows have no size entry. The others give once, few or many, or a class for an expanded clone.

TRBJ1-2,TRBV6-6,-,-,CASVIEDYGYTF,TGTGCCAGTGTAATCGAAGACTATGGCTACACCTTC
TRBJ2-7,TRBV29-1,-,once,CSVDDGTRARQYF,TGCAGCGTTGATGACGGGACAAGGGCCAGGCAATACTTC
TRBJ2-3,TRBV7-3,-,few,CASSWGDSRGPDTQYF,TGTGCCAGCAGCTGGGGGGACTCCCGGGGGCCAGATACGCAGTATTTT
TRBJ2-3,TRBV12-3/TRBV12-4,-,-,CASSDVGPGGAYTQYF,TGTGCCAGCAGTGACGTAGGGCCAGGGGGGGCCTATACACAGTATTTT
TRBJ2-7,TRBV4-1,TRBD2,many,CASSQLAGIAVYEQYF,TGCGCCAGCAGCCAACTAGCGGGAATAGCGGTTTACGAGCAGTACTTC
TRBJ2-1,TRBV29-1,-,-,CSVEDPRPDQPSSYNEQFF,TGCAGCGTTGAAGATCCAAGGCCCGACCAACCAAGCTCCTACAATGAGCAGTTCTTC
TRBJ2-1,TRBV5-1,-,few,CASSLKRDEQFF,TGCGCCAGCAGCTTGAAGAGGGATGAGCAGTTCTTC
TRBJ2-3,TRBV5-4,-,-,CVSSLPGDTRYF,TGTGTCAGCAGTCTGCCGGGGGATACGCGGTATTTT
TRBJ2-2,TRBV2,-,once,CASRSEGYTGELFF,TGTGCCAGCAGGTCAGAGGGCTACACCGGGGAGCTGTTTTTT
TRBJ2-1,TRBV6-1,TRBD2,-,CASSDSRGTNLRDEQFF,TGTGCCAGCAGTGACTCGCGCGGGACTAATCTTCGGGATGAGCAGTTCTTC
TRBJ2-7,TRBV4-1,-,-,CASCQYFPGWYEQYF,TGCGCCAGCTGCCAATATTTCCCGGGTTGGTACGAGCAGTACTTC
TRBJ2-1,TRBV6-2/TRBV6-3,-,-,CASNSAEWEPRGEQFF,TGTGCCAGCAATTCTGCCGAGTGGGAGCCAAGGGGTGAGCAGTTCTTC
TRBJ1-1,TRBV12-3/TRBV12-4,-,many,CASSFRPGKAFF,TGTGCCAGCAGTTTCCGGCCCGGGAAAGCTTTCTTT
TRBJ2-3,TRBV6-2/TRBV6-3,-,once,CASSYTYTGRIAGTDTQYF,TGTGCCAGCAGTTACACTTATACGGGGCGAATAGCGGGCACAGATACGCAGTATTTT
TRBJ2-1,TRBV14,-,-,CASSHLDSYNEQFF,TGTGCCAGCAGCCATCTAGACTCTTACAATGAGCAATTCTTC
TRBJ2-7,TRBV7-9,-,many,CASSPLTYEQYF,TGTGCCAGCAGCCCCCTTACCTACGAGCAGTACTTC
TRBJ2-7,TRBV11-2,-,-,CASSYGGRTSGREQYF,TGTGCCAGTAGCTACGGTGGGAGGACCTCGGGAAGGGAGCAGTACTTC
TRBJ2-1,TRBV7-9,TRBD2,many,CASSLGRLAGSGYNEQFF,TGTGCCAGCAGCTTAGGAAGGCTAGCGGGATCCGGTTACAATGAGCAGTTCTTC
TRBJ1-5,TRBV6-6,-,-,CSSSYPDRGDQPQHF,TGTTCCAGCAGTTACCCAGATAGGGGGGACCAGCCCCAGCATTTT
TRBJ2-5,TRBV10-1,TRBD2,-,CASKKSGTSRRLEETQYF,TGCGCTAGCAAAAAAAGTGGGACTAGCAGGAGGTTGGAGGAGACCCAGTACTTC
TRBJ2-4,TRBV15,TRBD2,-,CATSRAVAGGNIQYF,TGTGCCACCAGCAGGGCAGTAGCGGGAGGGAACATTCAGTACTTC
TRBJ2-7,TRBV6-6,-,-,CASRRRDGVYEQYF,TGTGCCAGCAGGAGACGGGACGGAGTCTACGAGCAGTACTTC
TRBJ2-5,TRBV11-1,-,-,CAYSLEPGYLEETQYF,TGTGCCTACAGCTTAGAGCCGGGGTACCTAGAGGAGACCCAGTACTTC
TRBJ2-1,TRBV11-2,-,-,CTSNTNNEQFF,TGTACCAGCAACACGAACAATGAGCAGTTCTTC
TRBJ1-1,TRBV11-3,TRBD1,-,CASSTRQGAEAFF,TGTGCCAGCAGCACTCGACAGGGGGCTGAGGCTTTCTTT
TRBJ2-5,TRBV28,-,many,CASSRPQGRRTQYF,TGTGCCAGCAGCCGCCCCCAGGGGAGACGGACCCAGTACTTC
TRBJ1-5,TRBV2,TRBD1,few,CGSSWTGHQPQHF,TGTGGCAGCAGTTGGACAGGGCATCAGCCCCAGCATTTT